Each of the 10 T cell receptor beta chains below was sequenced from the same sample in a study of T cell repertoires in cytomegalovirus infection (dated by TCRdb to about 2019). For sequencing, an Illumina HiSeq 1500 was employed. In TCRdb, the public reads were trimmed at Q25 with fastp and aligned with MiXCR, with productive beta chains retained. Rows are combined by CDR3 protein, so each entry shows the most common genes and DNA. The sample yields approximately 190,000 distinct CDR3 sequences; roughly 27% were counted once. The top ten clonotypes cover approximately 30% of the sample. Sequencing used PBMCs. These receptors were taken from a human donor in good health (CMV status not recorded). Some clones in this sample may be carry-over from other donors' samples.

This rearrangement joins TRBV7-9 to TRBJ1-1, with D possibly being TRBD1 (5 bases). Per germline, CDR1 SEHNR and CDR2 FQNEAQ (reference sequence). V was pared by 0 bases and J by 3 bases, with 11 bases between. The CDR3 spans 15 residues. This CDR3 is CASSLALSGDTEAFF. The DNA of the CDR3 is TGTGCCAGCAGCTTAGCGCTTTCGGGGGACACTGAAGCTTTCTTT. Full variable domain (remainder filled in from reference TRBV7-9 and TRBJ1-1): DTGVSQNPRHKITKRGQNVTFRCDPISEHNRLYWYRQTLGQGPEFLTYFQNEAQLEKSRLLSDRFSAERPKGSFSTLEIQRTEQGDSAMYLCASSLALSGDTEAFFGQGTRLTVV.

This clonotype was observed at least ten times. The chain recombines TRBV12-3 or TRBV12-4 with TRBJ2-1, with D unclear. V was shortened by 1 base and J by 5 bases, with 6 bases between the two germline ends. CDR3 size: 13 residues. The CDR3 spells CASSLGGDNEQFF. The CDR3 DNA is TGTGCCAGCAGTTTAGGCGGAGACAATGAGCAGTTCTTC.

This clonotype was detected a few times. This rearrangement joins TRBV7-2 to TRBJ2-2; the D call may be TRBD1 or TRBD2 (5 bases each). The germline V gene encodes CDR1 SGHTA and CDR2 FQGNSA. V shed 5 bases and J shed 4 bases, with 17 bases lying between them. The CDR3 extends over 16 amino acids. The CDR3 sequence is CASSPRGLWGTGELFF. CDR3 nucleotides: TGTGCCAGCAGCCCGAGGGGTTTGTGGGGCACCGGGGAGCTGTTTTTT.

In its sample, this clonotype was seen many times. The chain joins TRBV7-2 to TRBJ1-3; weak D call: TRBD1 (5 bases). The CDR3 runs to 13 residues. The V end was cut by 2 bases, the J end by 8 bases, with 10 bases between. The germline gives CDR1 SGHTA, CDR2 FQGNSA. The CDR3 is CASSLLRDDTIYF. The CDR3, as DNA: TGTGCCAGCAGCTTACTCAGGGATGACACCATATATTTT.

The chain couples TRBV6-2 or TRBV6-3 to TRBJ1-5; 7 bases line up with TRBD1. Trimming cost V 6 bases and J 6 bases; bases outside gene matches: 11. The CDR3 length is 15 residues. Germline V gene sequence: CDR1 MNHEY, CDR2 SVGEGT. CDR3 coding DNA: TGTGCCAGCAGATCCGACAGGGAGAATAGTCAGCCCCAGCATTTT. This translates into CASRSDRENSQPQHF.

V is TRBV18 and J is TRBJ2-5; 9 nucleotides align to TRBD2. The CDR3 contains 16 residues. V dropped 4 bases and J dropped 2; count of bases not matched to a gene: 8. Looked up from germline, CDR1 is KGHSH and CDR2 is LQKENI. The CDR3 loop reads CASSQGVSGGQETQYF. The CDR3 nucleotides are TGTGCCAGCTCACAAGGGGTGAGCGGGGGGCAAGAGACCCAGTACTTC. Variable domain in full (rest from reference TRBV18 and TRBJ2-5): NAGVMQNPRHLVRRRGQEARLRCSPMKGHSHVYWYRQLPEEGLKFMVYLQKENIIDESGMPKERFSAEFPKEGPSILRIQQVVRGDSAAYFCASSQGVSGGQETQYFGPGTRLLVL.

There are many counts of this clonotype. The chain carries TRBV11-2 and TRBJ1-2; a weak D match, TRBD1 (5 bases). Germline assignment: CDR1 SGHAT and CDR2 FQNNGV. V gave up 5 bases and J gave up 4 bases, with 17 bases separating them. There are 15 residues in the CDR3. The CDR3 coding sequence is TGTGCCAGCAGCCCCCACCCGACAGAAGTCTATGGCTACACCTTC. Amino acid sequence: CASSPHPTEVYGYTF.

The J gene is TRBJ1-1, the V gene TRBV14; weak D call: TRBD1 (6 bases). This CDR3 spans 16 amino acids. Germline V CDR1 and CDR2: SGHDN, FVKESK. Trimming cost V 2 bases and J 8 bases, with 21 bases left between them. The CDR3 DNA sequence: TGTGCCAGCAGCCAAAGCTCTGGGGGGGCGCAGGCGGAAGCTTTCTTT. Translating it yields CASSQSSGGAQAEAFF. The full variable domain, its missing parts supplied by reference TRBV14 and TRBJ1-1, is EAGVTQFPSHSVIEKGQTVTLRCDPISGHDNLYWYRRVMGKEIKFLLHFVKESKQDESGMPNNRFLAERTGGTYSTLKVQPAELEDSGVYFCASSQSSGGAQAEAFFGQGTRLTVV.

This clonotype appeared many times. The chain has TRBV7-6 and TRBJ1-1, with D uncertain. Germline CDR1 and CDR2: SGHVS and FNYEAQ. This CDR3 contains 13 residues. The V end lost 2 bases, the J end lost 3 bases, and 7 bases lay between the germline ends. The CDR3 reads CASSLNKDTEAFF. In nucleotides, the CDR3 is TGTGCCAGCAGCTTAAATAAGGACACTGAAGCTTTCTTT.

This clonotype came up a few times. The chain links TRBV14 to TRBJ1-6, with D hard to call. The germline V and J ends were trimmed by 4 bases and 4 bases, with 17 bases remaining between them. Germline-derived CDR1 and CDR2 are SGHDN and FVKESK. The length of the CDR3 is 17 residues. The DNA for the CDR3 is TGTGCCAGCAGCCGCCCTCCCGGAGGACCTTATAATTCACCCCTCCACTTT. It translates to CASSRPPGGPYNSPLHF.